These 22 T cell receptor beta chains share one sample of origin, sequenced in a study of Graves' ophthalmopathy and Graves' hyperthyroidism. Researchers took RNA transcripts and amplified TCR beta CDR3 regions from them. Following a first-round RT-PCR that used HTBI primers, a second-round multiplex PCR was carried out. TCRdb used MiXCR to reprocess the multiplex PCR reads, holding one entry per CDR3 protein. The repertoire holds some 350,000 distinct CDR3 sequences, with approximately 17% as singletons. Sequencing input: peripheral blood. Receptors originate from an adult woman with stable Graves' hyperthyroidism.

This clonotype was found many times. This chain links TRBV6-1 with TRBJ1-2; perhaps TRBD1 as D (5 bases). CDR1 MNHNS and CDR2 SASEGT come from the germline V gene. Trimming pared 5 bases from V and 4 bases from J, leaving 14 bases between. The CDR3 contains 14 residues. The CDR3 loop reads CASSRSRVGYGYTF. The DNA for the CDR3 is TGTGCCAGCAGTCGATCCAGGGTCGGCTATGGCTACACCTTC.

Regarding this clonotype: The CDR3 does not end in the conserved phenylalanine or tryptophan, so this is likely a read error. CDR3 DNA: TGTGCCAGCAGCTTGTCAGGGAGCAATCAGCCCCAGCATTTG. Protein: CASSLSGSNQPQHL. This rearrangement joins TRBV5-5 to TRBJ1-5, with D tentatively TRBD1 (5 bases). Germline CDR1 is SGHKS and CDR2 is YYEKEE (reference sequence). CDR3 length: 14 amino acids. Trimming removed 1 base from V and 1 base from J, with 6 bases in between.

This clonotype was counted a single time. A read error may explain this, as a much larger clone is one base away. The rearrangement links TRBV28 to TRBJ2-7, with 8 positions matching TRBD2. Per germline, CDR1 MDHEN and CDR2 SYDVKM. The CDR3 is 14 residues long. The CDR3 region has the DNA TGTGCCTGCAGTTTAAGGACTAGCATACACGAGCAGTACTTC. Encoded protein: CACSLRTSIHEQYF.

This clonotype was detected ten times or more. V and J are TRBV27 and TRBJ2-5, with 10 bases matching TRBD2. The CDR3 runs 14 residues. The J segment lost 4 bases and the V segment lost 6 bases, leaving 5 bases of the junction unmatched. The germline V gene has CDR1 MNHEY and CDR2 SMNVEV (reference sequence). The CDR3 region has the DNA TGTGCCAGCAGACGAACTAGCGGGATAGAGACCCAGTACTTC. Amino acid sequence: CASRRTSGIETQYF.

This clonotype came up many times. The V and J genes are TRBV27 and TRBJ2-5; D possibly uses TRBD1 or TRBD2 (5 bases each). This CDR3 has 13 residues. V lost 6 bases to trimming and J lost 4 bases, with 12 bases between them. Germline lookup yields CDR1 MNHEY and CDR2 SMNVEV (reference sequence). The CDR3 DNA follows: TGTGCCAGCAGACCGTGGGACCGAGAGACCCAGTACTTC. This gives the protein CASRPWDRETQYF.

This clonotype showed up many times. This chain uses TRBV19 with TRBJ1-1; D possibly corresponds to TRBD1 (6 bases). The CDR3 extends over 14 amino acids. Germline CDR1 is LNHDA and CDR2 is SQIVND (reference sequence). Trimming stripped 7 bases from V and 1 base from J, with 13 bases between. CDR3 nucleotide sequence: TGTGCCAGTACCATTACAGGGAAGAACACTGAAGCTTTCTTT. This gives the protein CASTITGKNTEAFF.

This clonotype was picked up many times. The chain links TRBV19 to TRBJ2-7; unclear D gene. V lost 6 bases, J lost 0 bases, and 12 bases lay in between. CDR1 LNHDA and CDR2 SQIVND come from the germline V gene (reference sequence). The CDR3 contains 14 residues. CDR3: CASSIRVDSYEQYF. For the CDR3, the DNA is TGTGCCAGTAGCATAAGGGTCGACTCCTACGAGCAGTACTTC.

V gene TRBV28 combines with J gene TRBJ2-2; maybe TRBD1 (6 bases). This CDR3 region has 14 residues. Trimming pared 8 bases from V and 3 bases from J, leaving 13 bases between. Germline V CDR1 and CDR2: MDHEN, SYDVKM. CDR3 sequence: CASHRAGDTGELFF. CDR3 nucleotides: TGTGCCAGCCACAGGGCCGGGGACACCGGGGAGCTGTTTTTT.

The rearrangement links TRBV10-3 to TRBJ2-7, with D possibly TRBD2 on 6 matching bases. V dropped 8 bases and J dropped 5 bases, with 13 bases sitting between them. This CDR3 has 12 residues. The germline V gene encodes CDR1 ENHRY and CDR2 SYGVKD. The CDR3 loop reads CAIGYGGDEQYF. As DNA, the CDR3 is TGTGCCATCGGCTATGGCGGGGACGAGCAGTACTTC.

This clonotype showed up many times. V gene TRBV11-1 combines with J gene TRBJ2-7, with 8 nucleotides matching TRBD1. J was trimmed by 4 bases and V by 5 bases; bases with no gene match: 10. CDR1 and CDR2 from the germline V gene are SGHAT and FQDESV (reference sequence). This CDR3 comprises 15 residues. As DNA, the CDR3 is TGTGCCAGCAGCGGTCGACAGGGGTTGGCATACGAGCAGTACTTC. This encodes CASSGRQGLAYEQYF.

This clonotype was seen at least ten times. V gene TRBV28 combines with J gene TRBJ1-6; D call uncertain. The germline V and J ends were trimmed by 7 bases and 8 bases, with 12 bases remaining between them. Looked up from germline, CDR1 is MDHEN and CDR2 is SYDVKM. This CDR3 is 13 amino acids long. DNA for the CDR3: TGTGCCAGCACAAACACGGAAGATTCACCCCTCCACTTT. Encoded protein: CASTNTEDSPLHF.

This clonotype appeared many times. CDR3 DNA sequence: TGCAGCGTTCGACAGGGGGCGGAAGAGCAGTACTTC. Its protein product is CSVRQGAEEQYF. This sequence joins TRBV29-1 and TRBJ2-7; TRBD1 matches at 10 bases. Germline V lookup: CDR1 SQVTM, CDR2 ANQGSEA. V shed 5 bases and J 7 bases; nucleotides not matched to a gene: 5. The CDR3 is 12 residues long.

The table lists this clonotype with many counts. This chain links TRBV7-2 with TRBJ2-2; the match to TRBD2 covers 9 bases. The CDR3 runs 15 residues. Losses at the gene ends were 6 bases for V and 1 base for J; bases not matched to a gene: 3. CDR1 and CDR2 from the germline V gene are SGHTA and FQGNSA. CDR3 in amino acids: CASRRLAENTGELFF. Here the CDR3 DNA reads TGTGCCAGCAGGAGACTAGCGGAGAACACCGGGGAGCTGTTTTTT.

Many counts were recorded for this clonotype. CDR3 in DNA: TGTGCCAGCAGTTACTCAGGGCCGGGACAGGGGGTAAGCGAGCAGTACTTC. This sequence encodes CASSYSGPGQGVSEQYF. V gene TRBV6-5 combines with J gene TRBJ2-7, with 11 nucleotides matching TRBD1. Germline V gene data show CDR1 as MNHEY and CDR2 as SVGAGI. V shed 0 bases, J shed 6 bases, and the junction held 10 bases outside the gene matches. The CDR3 loop spans 17 amino acids.

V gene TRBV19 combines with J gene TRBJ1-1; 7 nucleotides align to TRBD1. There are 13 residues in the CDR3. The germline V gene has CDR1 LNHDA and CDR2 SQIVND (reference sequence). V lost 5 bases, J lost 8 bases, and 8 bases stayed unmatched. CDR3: CASSPRGNAEAFF. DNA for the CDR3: TGTGCCAGTAGTCCCAGGGGGAACGCGGAAGCTTTCTTT. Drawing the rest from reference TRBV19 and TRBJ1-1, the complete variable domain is DGGITQSPKYLFRKEGQNVTLSCEQNLNHDAMYWYRQDPGQGLRLIYYSQIVNDFQKGDIAEGYSVSREKKESFPLTVTSAQKNPTAFYLCASSPRGNAEAFFGQGTRLTVV.

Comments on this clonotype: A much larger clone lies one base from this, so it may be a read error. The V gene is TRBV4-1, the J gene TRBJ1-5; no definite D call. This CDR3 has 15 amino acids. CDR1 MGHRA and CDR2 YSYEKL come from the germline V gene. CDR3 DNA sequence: TGCGCCAGCAGCCAAGAAGGGAATAGCAATCAGCCCCATCATTTT. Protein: CASSQEGNSNQPHHF.

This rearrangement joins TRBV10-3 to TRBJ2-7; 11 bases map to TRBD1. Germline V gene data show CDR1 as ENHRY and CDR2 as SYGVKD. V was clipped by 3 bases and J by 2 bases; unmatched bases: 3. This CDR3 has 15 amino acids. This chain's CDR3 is CAISDPGQGAYEQYF. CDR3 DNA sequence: TGTGCCATCAGTGATCCGGGACAGGGGGCCTACGAGCAGTACTTC.

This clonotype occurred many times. Here the CDR3 DNA reads TGTGCCAGCAGCTTTTTGGGTGGTCGCGGGGCAGAGACCCAGTACTTC. It specifies CASSFLGGRGAETQYF. The chain couples TRBV7-2 to TRBJ2-5, with D perhaps matching TRBD2 (6 bases). Per germline, CDR1 SGHTA and CDR2 FQGNSA. The CDR3 is 16 residues long. Trimming removed 3 bases at V and 4 bases at J, with 18 bases between. Supplemented by reference TRBV7-2 and TRBJ2-5, the full variable domain reads GAGVSQSPSNKVTEKGKDVELRCDPISGHTALYWYRQSLGQGLEFLIYFQGNSAPDKSGLPSDRFSAERTGGSVSTLTIQRTQQEDSAVYLCASSFLGGRGAETQYFGPGTRLLVL.

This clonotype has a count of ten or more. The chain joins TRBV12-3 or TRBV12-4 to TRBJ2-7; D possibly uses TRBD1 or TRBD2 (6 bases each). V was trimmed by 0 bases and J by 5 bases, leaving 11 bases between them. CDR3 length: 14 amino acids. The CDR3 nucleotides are TGTGCCAGCAGTTTAGCAGCTAGGGGGGACGAGCAGTACTTC. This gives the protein CASSLAARGDEQYF.

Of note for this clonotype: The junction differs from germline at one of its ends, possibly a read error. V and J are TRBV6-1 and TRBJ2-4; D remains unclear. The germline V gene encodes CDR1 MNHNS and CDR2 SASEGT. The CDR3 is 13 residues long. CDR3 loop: CASRSSPSNIKYF. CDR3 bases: TGTGCCAGCAGAAGTTCTCCGTCCAACATTAAGTACTTC.

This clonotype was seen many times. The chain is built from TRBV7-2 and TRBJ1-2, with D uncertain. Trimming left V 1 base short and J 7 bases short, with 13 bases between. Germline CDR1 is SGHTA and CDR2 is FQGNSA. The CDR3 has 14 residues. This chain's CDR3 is CASSLDGPVGGYTF. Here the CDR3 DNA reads TGTGCCAGCAGCTTAGACGGCCCCGTCGGTGGCTACACCTTC.

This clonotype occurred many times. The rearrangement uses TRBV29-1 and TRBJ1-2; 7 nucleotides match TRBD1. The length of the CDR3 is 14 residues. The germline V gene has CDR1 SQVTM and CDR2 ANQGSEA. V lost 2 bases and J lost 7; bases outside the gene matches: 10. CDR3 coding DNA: TGCAGCGTTGAAAAGAACCGGGACAGTGGTGGCTACACCTTC. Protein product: CSVEKNRDSGGYTF. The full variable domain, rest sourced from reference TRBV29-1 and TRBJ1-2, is SAVISQKPSRDICQRGTSLTIQCQVDSQVTMMFWYRQQPGQSLTLIATANQGSEATYESGFVIDKFPISRPNLTFSTLTVSNMSPEDSSIYLCSVEKNRDSGGYTFGSGTRLTVV.